The TCR beta chain described here comes from a study of blood T cell repertoires in COVID-19. Study context: Donors in the United States, Italy and Spain gave samples during acute or convalescent COVID-19. Sources were T cells, B-cell-depleted T cells, or PBMCs; the material itself was cDNA or gDNA.

Produced via immunoSEQ multiplex PCR; TCRdb's table is partial and in-frame only. The repertoire holds a few hundred thousand clones, with 85% to 90% as singletons. Between the trimmed V and J ends, which lost 5 bases and 2 bases, there was a span of 12 bases. This CDR3 is built from 14 residues. From germline, CDR1 is LNHDA and CDR2 SQIVND (reference sequence). Participant-reported clinical history was the basis for cohort assignment. The V gene is TRBV19, the J gene TRBJ2-5; D may be TRBD1 (6 bases). This receptor was taken from a man aged 25 to 45 who had recovered from COVID-19. Sequencing was done on a sample of PBMCs or T cells enriched from blood (not recorded which). The CDR3 sequence: CASSPNGQQETQYF. The DNA of the CDR3 is TGTGCCAGTAGTCCGAACGGACAGCAAGAGACCCAGTACTTC. Supplemented by reference TRBV19 and TRBJ2-5, the full variable domain reads DGGITQSPKYLFRKEGQNVTLSCEQNLNHDAMYWYRQDPGQGLRLIYYSQIVNDFQKGDIAEGYSVSREKKESFPLTVTSAQKNPTAFYLCASSPNGQQETQYFGPGTRLLVL.